This is a list of T cell receptor beta chains from one sample in a study of blood T cell repertoires in COVID-19. Sequencing used immunoSEQ multiplex PCR; TCRdb keeps in-frame clones, though not all of them. Of 110,000 or so clones in the sample, roughly 87% were seen once. Sequenced: peripheral blood. These receptors all come from a human donor in a cohort sampled during active COVID-19. The CDR3 runs from the conserved cysteine through the conserved F or W. D genes are given only for firm matches. Not all rows give a size; the values are once, few, many and, for expanded clones, a class.

11,-,TRBJ2-5,TRBV20-1,-,CSAGQGWTQYF,TGCAGTGCTGGACAAGGATGGACCCAGTACTTC
15,TRBD2,TRBJ2-3,TRBV10-2,-,CASRLGLAGTDTQYF,TGCGCCAGCAGGCTTGGACTAGCTGGCACAGATACGCAGTATTTT
15,-,TRBJ2-2,TRBV10-1,-,CASSDEGPNTGELFF,TGCGCCAGCAGTGATGAGGGTCCGAACACCGGGGAGCTGTTTTTT
15,-,TRBJ2-1,TRBV7-9,-,CASIRDTQVYNEQFF,TGTGCCAGCATCCGGGACACCCAAGTCTACAATGAGCAGTTCTTC
14,-,TRBJ2-5,TRBV3-1/TRBV3-2,-,CASSQASRLETQYF,TGTGCCAGCAGCCAAGCTAGTAGGCTAGAGACCCAGTACTTC
14,TRBD1,TRBJ1-1,TRBV5-1,-,CASRKRGLITEAFF,TGCGCCAGCAGAAAAAGGGGGCTGATCACTGAAGCTTTCTTT
17,TRBD1,TRBJ2-2,TRBV11-2,-,CASRPNRDRAYTGELFF,TGTGCCAGCAGACCGAACCGGGACAGGGCGTACACCGGGGAGCTGTTTTTT
16,-,TRBJ2-7,TRBV5-1,-,CASSSNQGRLSYEQYF,TGCGCCAGCAGTTCCAATCAGGGCAGGCTCTCCTACGAGCAGTACTTC
13,-,TRBJ1-2,TRBV4-1,few,CASSQGRLDGYTF,TGCGCCAGCAGCCAAGGAAGACTGGATGGCTACACCTTC
15,TRBD1,TRBJ1-6,TRBV7-9,-,CASRIAGQENSPLHF,TGTGCCAGCAGGATAGCTGGACAGGAGAATTCACCCCTCCACTTT
17,TRBD2,TRBJ2-1,TRBV4-1,-,CASSQAPGLAGDNEQFF,TGCGCCAGCAGCCAAGCACCGGGACTAGCGGGAGACAATGAGCAGTTCTTC
18,TRBD2,TRBJ2-2,TRBV27,-,CASRDDGKSGVNTGELFF,TGTGCCAGCAGAGACGACGGGAAAAGCGGGGTAAACACCGGGGAGCTGTTTTTT
14,-,TRBJ2-5,TRBV7-2,-,CASSTPQRRGTQYF,TGTGCCAGCAGCACACCGCAAAGAAGGGGGACCCAGTACTTC
13,TRBD1,TRBJ2-7,TRBV29-1,-,CSVEDRVTYEQYF,TGCAGCGTAGAAGACAGGGTCACCTACGAGCAGTACTTC
15,TRBD1,TRBJ2-1,TRBV7-9,few,CASSSRGPTYNEQFF,TGTGCCAGCAGCTCAAGGGGGCCCACCTACAATGAGCAGTTCTTC
14,-,TRBJ2-1,TRBV19,-,CASSGMGGVNEQFF,TGTGCCAGTAGCGGCATGGGGGGAGTCAATGAGCAGTTCTTC
14,-,TRBJ2-3,TRBV10-1,-,CASSPGGPTDTQYF,TGCGCCAGCAGCCCCGGGGGGCCCACAGATACGCAGTATTTT
16,-,TRBJ2-7,TRBV28,-,CASSLGGTLSSYEQYF,TGTGCCAGCAGTTTAGGTGGCACCTTAAGCTCCTACGAGCAGTACTTC
15,TRBD2,TRBJ2-3,TRBV6-6,-,CASSPSGGRADTQYF,TGTGCCAGCAGTCCCTCGGGGGGGCGGGCAGATACGCAGTATTTT
15,-,TRBJ2-3,TRBV5-6,-,CASSLLISGTDTQYF,TGTGCCAGCAGCTTGTTGATTAGCGGCACAGATACGCAGTATTTT
13,TRBD1,TRBJ2-7,TRBV20-1,-,CSASRGPTGEQYF,TGCAGTGCTAGTAGGGGGCCGACCGGCGAGCAGTACTTC
12,-,TRBJ2-2,TRBV11-2,-,CASSLQTGELFF,TGTGCCAGCAGCTTACAAACCGGGGAGCTGTTTTTT
11,-,TRBJ2-1,TRBV21-1,-,CASSKRTRGFF,TGTGCCAGCAGCAAACGGACTAGGGGGTTCTTC
13,-,TRBJ2-5,TRBV27,-,CASSHRAGETQYF,TGTGCCAGCAGTCATAGAGCCGGAGAGACCCAGTACTTC
15,TRBD2,TRBJ2-2,TRBV11-2,-,CASSIRTSGSGELFF,TGTGCCAGCAGCATCCGGACTAGCGGGTCCGGGGAGCTGTTTTTT
14,-,TRBJ2-3,TRBV10-2,once,CASRLQGSADTQYF,TGCGCCAGCAGGCTCCAGGGAAGTGCAGATACGCAGTATTTT
18,TRBD2,TRBJ2-2,TRBV18,-,CASSRYGLAGGSTGELFF,TGTGCCAGCTCACGATATGGACTAGCGGGAGGTAGCACCGGGGAGCTGTTTTTT
16,TRBD2,TRBJ2-7,TRBV18,-,CASSPYPGLAGGEQYF,TGTGCCAGCTCACCTTATCCGGGACTAGCGGGAGGCGAGCAGTACTTC
12,-,TRBJ1-1,TRBV12-5,-,CASGPSGTEAFF,TGTGCTAGTGGACCCTCAGGCACTGAAGCTTTCTTT
16,TRBD2,TRBJ2-1,TRBV7-8,-,CASTGTSGRARDEQFF,TGTGCCAGCACCGGGACTAGCGGGAGGGCCCGCGATGAGCAGTTCTTC
15,-,TRBJ2-6,TRBV7-2,-,CASSLQVFGANVLTF,TGTGCCAGCAGCTTACAGGTTTTTGGGGCCAACGTCCTGACTTTC
15,-,TRBJ2-1,TRBV24-1,-,CATSSLVSAYNEQFF,TGTGCCACCAGTAGCCTAGTATCGGCCTACAATGAGCAGTTCTTC
15,-,TRBJ2-7,TRBV5-1,-,CASSTLTSGPGEQYF,TGCGCCAGCAGCACCCTAACCTCAGGGCCGGGTGAGCAGTACTTC
15,TRBD1,TRBJ2-2,TRBV28,-,CASSRRQGDDGELFF,TGTGCCAGCAGCCGGAGACAGGGGGATGACGGGGAGCTGTTTTTT
15,-,TRBJ2-2,TRBV27,-,CASSLGPGQGGELFF,TGTGCCAGCAGTTTAGGGCCGGGACAAGGCGGGGAGCTGTTTTTT
14,-,TRBJ2-3,TRBV3-1/TRBV3-2,-,CASSQVYGSDTQYF,TGTGCCAGCAGCCAAGTTTACGGGTCAGATACGCAGTATTTT
15,-,TRBJ2-7,TRBV7-9,-,CASSFMQGISYEQYF,TGTGCCAGCAGCTTTATGCAGGGGATCTCCTACGAGCAGTACTTC
13,-,TRBJ2-3,TRBV11-1,-,CASSFRMTDTQYF,TGTGCCAGCAGCTTCCGTATGACAGATACGCAGTATTTT
19,-,TRBJ2-1,TRBV7-3,-,CASSLNPPQGDSLGNEQFF,TGTGCCAGCAGCTTAAATCCCCCCCAAGGGGACTCACTGGGGAATGAGCAGTTCTTC
14,TRBD2,TRBJ2-1,TRBV6-5,few,CASIMAGGGGEQFF,TGTGCCAGCATCATGGCGGGAGGGGGCGGTGAGCAGTTCTTC
13,-,TRBJ2-7,TRBV11-3,-,CASSLGGSREQYF,TGTGCCAGCAGCTTGGGGGGATCTCGCGAGCAGTACTTC
12,-,TRBJ2-5,TRBV2,-,CASSIRGETQYF,TGTGCCAGCAGTATTCGGGGGGAGACCCAGTACTTC
12,TRBD1,TRBJ1-2,TRBV18,-,CASSDRVSVDTF,TGTGCCAGTTCCGACAGGGTTTCTGTGGACACCTTC
15,TRBD2,TRBJ2-3,TRBV6-4,-,CASSVSSGRTDTQYF,TGTGCCAGCAGTGTGTCTAGCGGGAGAACAGATACGCAGTATTTT